The clone carrying this T cell receptor beta chain came up a few times. Division of CD4+ cells produced a CD45RA+ naive subset and a CD45RA-negative memory subset. Original analysis: There were no quality scores in the junction-only immunoSEQ sequences, so filtering differed. Profiled with immunoSEQ multiplex PCR; TCRdb holds only in-frame clones, not every one. V, J and clone size reflect that table, while D and trimming were determined from the DNA. The sample consists of about 730,000 clones, around 70% of them appearing once. The V end lost 6 bases, the J end lost 6 bases, and 21 bases lay between the germline ends. CDR3 length: 16 amino acids. Germline V CDR1 and CDR2: SGHRS, YFSETQ. This entry belongs to a study of shared clonotypes between healthy human individuals. Looking at the study overall: Each donor had three CD4 naive, three CD4 memory, two CD8 naive and one CD8 memory plate.

This receptor was identified in a woman aged 25 to 45 in good health. The sequencing input was memory CD4+ T cells sorted from blood. As for subset: CD45RA-negative fraction. The rearrangement links TRBV5-1 to TRBJ2-2; no clear D gene. The DNA for the CDR3 is TGCGCCAGCAAGCCTAGACCGGACCTACGGGCCGGGGAGCTGTTTTTT. It is translated as CASKPRPDLRAGELFF.